The 18 T cell receptor beta chains given below trace back to one sample, sequenced in a study of B cell selection in AIRE deficiency. TCRdb's copy holds only in-frame clones and misses some; the assay was immunoSEQ multiplex PCR. This sample yields around 26,000 clones, of which roughly 90% are seen a single time; approximately 1.1% belongs to the top ten. Sorted regulatory T cells were CD4-positive, CD25-high and CD127-low or negative. Sequencing used CD4+CD25+ Tregs sorted from PBMCs. The receptors stem from a human donor in good health.

The rearrangement uses TRBV18 and TRBJ1-3, with D perhaps matching TRBD1 (5 bases). V dropped 3 bases and J dropped 1 base, with 10 bases sitting between them. The CDR3 covers 15 residues. Germline V gene sequence: CDR1 KGHSH, CDR2 LQKENI. CDR3 in amino acids: CASSPPGNSGNTIYF. In DNA form, the CDR3 reads TGTGCCAGCTCACCTCCAGGGAATTCTGGAAACACCATATATTTT.

The chain recombines TRBV19 with TRBJ2-5; D is possibly TRBD2 (6 bases). V was clipped by 4 bases and J by 6 bases, with 12 bases between them. Germline CDR1 LNHDA, CDR2 SQIVND (reference sequence). The CDR3 is 13 residues long. The CDR3 nucleotides are TGTGCCAGTAGTAGCGGGGCGATACAGACCCAGTACTTC. The encoded protein is CASSSGAIQTQYF.

V and J are TRBV21-1 and TRBJ2-7; the D call TRBD2 from the table was never checked on the DNA. TRBV21-1 is described as a pseudogene. This CDR3 has 13 residues. CDR3 sequence (DNA): TGTGCCAGCAGCAAGGGGGAGGCCTACGAGCAGTACTTC. It specifies CASSKGEAYEQYF.

The chain joins TRBV18 to TRBJ1-6, with 7 bases that match TRBD1. The germline CDR1 and CDR2 sequences are KGHSH and LQKENI. V dropped 4 bases and J dropped 7; count of bases not matched to a gene: 4. This CDR3 region has 14 residues. The CDR3 sequence: CASSQGAPNSPLHF. The CDR3 DNA follows: TGTGCCAGCTCACAGGGGGCTCCCAATTCACCCCTCCACTTT.

This rearrangement joins TRBV19 to TRBJ2-1; D is unclear. V gave up 4 bases and J gave up 9 bases, with 16 bases separating them. CDR1 and CDR2 (germline): LNHDA, SQIVND (reference sequence). The CDR3 sequence is 14 residues long. In nucleotides, the CDR3 is TGTGCCAGTAGTACCACCCATACTACGGGTGAGCAGTTCTTC. Amino acid sequence: CASSTTHTTGEQFF.

This chain joins TRBV6-6 and TRBJ1-1, with unresolved D. The CDR3 has 15 amino acids. The V and J ends lost 2 bases and 4 bases respectively, with 14 bases between them. Germline assignment: CDR1 MNHNY and CDR2 SVGAGI (reference sequence). CDR3 sequence (DNA): TGTGCCAGCAGTTACCCCTCGGGGTCCAGCACTGAAGCTTTCTTT. It codes for CASSYPSGSSTEAFF.

This chain connects TRBV14 to TRBJ1-2; no clear D gene. The germline V gene has CDR1 SGHDN and CDR2 FVKESK. CDR3 size: 18 residues. Trimming removed 4 bases at V and 2 bases at J, with 23 bases between. Here the CDR3 reads CASSPLGLGKGVNYGYTF. For the CDR3, the DNA is TGTGCCAGCAGCCCTCTAGGGCTAGGGAAGGGTGTGAACTATGGCTACACCTTC.

This clone was detected only once. V and J are TRBV14 and TRBJ1-4; tentative D call: TRBD1 (6 bases). The germline V gene has CDR1 SGHDN and CDR2 FVKESK. The CDR3 loop spans 19 amino acids. V lost 2 bases and J 0 bases, leaving 19 bases between the germline ends. CDR3 protein: CASSQPAYRQDATNEKLFF. CDR3 DNA sequence: TGTGCCAGCAGCCAACCGGCCTACAGACAGGACGCAACTAATGAAAAACTGTTTTTT.

The chain is built from TRBV10-1 and TRBJ2-5; 8 bases line up with TRBD2. CDR1 and CDR2 (germline): WNHNN, SYGVQD (reference sequence). CDR3 length equals 13 residues. Trimming took 2 bases from V and 7 from J; bases not matched to a gene: 3. The CDR3 protein is CASSEGTRTTQYF. The CDR3 DNA is TGCGCCAGCAGTGAGGGGACTAGAACGACCCAGTACTTC.

The J gene is TRBJ1-6, the V gene TRBV6-5; D is unclear. V was cut by 10 bases and J by 10 bases, with 23 bases left in between. Germline V gene data show CDR1 as MNHEY and CDR2 as SVGAGI. The CDR3 has 15 residues. CDR3 region: CATSTAPKLGSPLHF. The CDR3 bases are TGTGCCACCTCGACGGCCCCCAAATTAGGATCACCCCTCCACTTT.

The rearrangement uses TRBV30 and TRBJ1-1; 9 bases line up with TRBD1. This CDR3 spans 15 amino acids. Germline V CDR1 and CDR2: GTSNPN, SVGIG (reference sequence). J gave up 0 bases and V 2 bases, and 4 bases lay outside the gene matches. The CDR3 loop is CAWSPGQGMNTEAFF. The DNA for the CDR3 is TGTGCCTGGAGTCCGGGACAGGGAATGAACACTGAAGCTTTCTTT.

This clone was seen more than once but under ten times. This chain connects TRBV4-3 to TRBJ1-5; 8 bases align to TRBD1. Germline lookup yields CDR1 LGHNA and CDR2 YSLEER. CDR3 size: 18 residues. Losses at the gene ends were 3 bases for V and 1 base for J; bases not matched to a gene: 11. The DNA for the CDR3 is TGCGCCAGCAGCCACCCCGACACAGGGGGAAAGAGCAATCAGCCCCAGCATTTT. It encodes CASSHPDTGGKSNQPQHF.

The V and J genes are TRBV6-5 and TRBJ2-1; TRBD2 matches at 12 bases. The length of the CDR3 is 15 residues. V gave up 6 bases and J gave up 7 bases; unmatched junction bases: 7. From germline, CDR1 is MNHEY and CDR2 SVGAGI. The CDR3 loop reads CASRKTSGGSNEQFF. The CDR3 nucleotides read TGTGCCAGCAGAAAAACTAGCGGGGGGTCGAATGAGCAGTTCTTC.

In this sample, this clone turned up once. CDR3 DNA sequence: TGTGCCAGCAGAAAGACAGGGGGCTCCTACGAGCAGTACTTC. The encoded protein is CASRKTGGSYEQYF. The chain employs TRBV6-6 and TRBJ2-7; the match to TRBD1 covers 9 bases. V lost 6 bases, J lost 0 bases, and 3 bases stayed unmatched. The CDR3 has 14 residues. Germline V gene data show CDR1 as MNHNY and CDR2 as SVGAGI (reference sequence).

The chain uses TRBV5-1 and TRBJ2-5; TRBD1 agrees at 10 bases. CDR1 and CDR2 from the germline V gene are SGHRS and YFSETQ. The V segment lost 4 bases and the J segment 0 bases; nucleotides outside the gene matches: 3. This CDR3 region has 15 residues. CDR3 residues: CASSTGQGHQETQYF. The CDR3, as DNA: TGCGCCAGCAGCACGGGACAGGGGCACCAAGAGACCCAGTACTTC.

The gene calls are TRBV25-1 and TRBJ2-1; either TRBD1 or TRBD2 may supply D (5 bases each). CDR3 size: 13 residues. V lost 3 bases and J lost 3, with 6 bases in between. Per germline, CDR1 MGHDK and CDR2 SYGVNS. The CDR3: CASSDGGYNEQFF. The CDR3 DNA sequence: TGTGCCAGCAGTGATGGGGGCTACAATGAGCAGTTCTTC.

The chain employs TRBV6-1 and TRBJ2-7, with D tentatively TRBD1 (6 bases). The CDR3 totals 15 residues. CDR1 and CDR2 from the germline V gene are MNHNS and SASEGT. V was shortened by 7 bases and J by 7 bases, with 23 bases between the two germline ends. Written as DNA, the CDR3 is TGTGCCAGCATTTTAATTAACAGGGAAGTGCTGGAGCAGTACTTC. Protein: CASILINREVLEQYF.

The V and J genes are TRBV5-4 and TRBJ2-5; 12 nucleotides line up with TRBD2. Per germline, CDR1 SGHNT and CDR2 YYREEE (reference sequence). The length of the CDR3 is 16 residues. V was clipped by 3 bases and J by 1 base; unmatched bases: 4. Here the CDR3 DNA reads TGTGCCAGCAGCTCTCGACTAGCGGGGGTCCAAGAGACCCAGTACTTC. Its protein product is CASSSRLAGVQETQYF. The whole variable domain, filled in from reference TRBV5-4 and TRBJ2-5, reads ETGVTQSPTHLIKTRGQQVTLRCSSQSGHNTVSWYQQALGQGPQFIFQYYREEENGRGNFPPRFSGLQFPNYSSELNVNALELDDSALYLCASSSRLAGVQETQYFGPGTRLLVL.